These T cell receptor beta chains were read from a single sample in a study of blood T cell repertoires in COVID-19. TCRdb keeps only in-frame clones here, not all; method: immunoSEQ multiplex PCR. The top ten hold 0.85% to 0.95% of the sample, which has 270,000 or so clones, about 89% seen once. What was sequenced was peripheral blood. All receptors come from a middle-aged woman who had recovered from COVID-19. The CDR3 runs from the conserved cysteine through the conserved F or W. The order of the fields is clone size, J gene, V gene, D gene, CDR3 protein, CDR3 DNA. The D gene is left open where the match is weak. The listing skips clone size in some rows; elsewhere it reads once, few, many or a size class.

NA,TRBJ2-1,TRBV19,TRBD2,CASSMPSGRNEQFF,TGTGCCAGTAGTATGCCTAGCGGGAGGAATGAGCAGTTCTTC
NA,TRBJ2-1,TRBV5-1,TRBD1,CASGTGMGNEQFF,TGCGCCAGCGGGACAGGGATGGGCAATGAGCAGTTCTTC
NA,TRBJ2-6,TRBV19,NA,CASSKGVGGASAGANVLTF,TGTGCCAGTAGTAAGGGAGTAGGGGGGGCTTCAGCTGGGGCCAACGTCCTGACTTTC
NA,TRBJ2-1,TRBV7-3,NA,CASSLLGTPSSYNEQFF,TGTGCCAGCAGCTTACTCGGGACTCCGAGCTCCTACAATGAGCAGTTCTTC
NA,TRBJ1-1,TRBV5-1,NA,CASSLVGGQNTEAFF,TGCGCCAGCAGCTTGGTTGGGGGCCAGAACACTGAAGCTTTCTTT
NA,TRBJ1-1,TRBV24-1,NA,CATSDGGEREAFF,TGTGCCACCAGTGATGGGGGGGAACGGGAAGCTTTCTTT
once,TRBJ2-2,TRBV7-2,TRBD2,CASSKRTSTNTGELFF,TGTGCCAGCAGCAAACGGACTAGCACGAACACCGGGGAGCTGTTTTTT
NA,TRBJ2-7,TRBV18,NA,CASSPQEGYSYEQYF,TGTGCCAGCTCACCACAGGAGGGATACTCCTACGAGCAGTACTTC
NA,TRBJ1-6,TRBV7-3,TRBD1,CASSLSGQNNSPLHF,TGTGCCAGCAGCTTATCGGGACAGAATAATTCACCCCTCCACTTT
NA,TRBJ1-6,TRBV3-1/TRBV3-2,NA,CASSQMEGNSPLHF,TGTGCCAGCAGCCAAATGGAGGGGAATTCACCCCTCCACTTT
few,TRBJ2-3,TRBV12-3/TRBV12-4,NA,CASSEADTQYF,TGTGCCAGCTCAGAAGCAGATACGCAGTATTTT
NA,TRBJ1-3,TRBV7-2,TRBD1,CASSLTGSGNTIYF,TGTGCCAGCAGCCTGACAGGGTCTGGAAACACCATATATTTT
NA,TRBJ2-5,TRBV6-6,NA,CASSRDRSGGSETQYF,TGTGCCAGCAGCCGGGACCGTAGTGGGGGGTCTGAGACCCAGTACTTC